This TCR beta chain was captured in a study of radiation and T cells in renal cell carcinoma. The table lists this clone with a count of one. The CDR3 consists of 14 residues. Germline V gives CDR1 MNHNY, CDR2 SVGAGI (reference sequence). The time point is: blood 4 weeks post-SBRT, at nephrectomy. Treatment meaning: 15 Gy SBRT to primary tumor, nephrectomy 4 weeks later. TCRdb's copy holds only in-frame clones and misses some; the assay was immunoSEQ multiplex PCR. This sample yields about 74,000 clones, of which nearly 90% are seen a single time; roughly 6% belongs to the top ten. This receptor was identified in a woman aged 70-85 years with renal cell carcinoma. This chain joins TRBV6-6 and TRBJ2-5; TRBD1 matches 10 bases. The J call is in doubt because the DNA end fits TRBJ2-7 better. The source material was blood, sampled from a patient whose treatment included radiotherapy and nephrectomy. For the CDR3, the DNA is TGTGCCAGCAGCCCCAGACAGGGGGCAAGCGAGCAGTACTTC. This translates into CASSPRQGASEQYF.